The next 27 T cell receptor beta chains were all read from a single sample in a study of cytomegalovirus exposure and HLA in healthy donors. Amplification used 60 Vbeta primers and 13 Jbeta primers. Some clones are missing from TCRdb's copy, which holds only in-frame ones; the method was immunoSEQ multiplex PCR. This table has 150,000 to 200,000 clones, over 60% appearing once. Sample: PBMCs. The receptors stem from a man younger than 35 in good health and CMV-seronegative.

In DNA, the CDR3 is TGCGCCAGCAGCTTGGATGGGGCAACCGAGCAGTACTTC. Encoded protein: CASSLDGATEQYF. The chain joins TRBV5-1 to TRBJ2-7; TRBD1 is a possible D gene (5 bases). The V gene's germline CDR1 is SGHRS and CDR2 YFSETQ. This CDR3 region has 13 residues. The ends were cut back, 0 bases at V and 6 bases at J, with 10 bases in the middle.

The chain is built from TRBV14 and TRBJ1-4; D not certain. The germline gives CDR1 SGHDN, CDR2 FVKESK. This CDR3 has 13 residues. The germline V and J ends were trimmed by 5 bases and 8 bases, with 12 bases remaining between them. The CDR3 sequence is CASSEQEREKLFF. In nucleotides, the CDR3 is TGTGCCAGCAGCGAGCAGGAACGGGAAAAACTGTTTTTT.

The rearrangement uses TRBV27 and TRBJ1-5; D not resolved. The J call may be mistaken, given a closer DNA end match to TRBJ2-3. The germline gives CDR1 MNHEY, CDR2 SMNVEV (reference sequence). The CDR3 has 15 amino acids. The CDR3 reads CASRRHGQSNQPQYF. As DNA, the CDR3 is TGTGCCAGCAGGAGACACGGTCAGAGCAATCAGCCCCAGTATTTT.

The chain uses TRBV5-1 and TRBJ1-2; 7 bases are shared with TRBD1. The CDR3 extends over 15 amino acids. Germline V lookup: CDR1 SGHRS, CDR2 YFSETQ. Trimming cost V 4 bases and J 2 bases; bases outside gene matches: 8. The CDR3 is CASSEASTGNYGYTF. The CDR3 nucleotides are TGCGCCAGCAGCGAAGCCTCGACAGGGAACTATGGCTACACCTTC.

This clone was detected once. The chain has TRBV5-8 and TRBJ2-3; weak D call: TRBD1 (5 bases). The CDR3 loop spans 13 amino acids. Germline assignment: CDR1 SGHTS and CDR2 YDEGEE. Deletions cut 3 bases from V and 6 bases from J, with 11 bases between. CDR3 coding DNA: TGTGCCAGCAGCTGGGGCTCGACGGATACGCAGTATTTT. Translated, it gives CASSWGSTDTQYF.

The chain recombines TRBV2 with TRBJ1-2; D call uncertain. With 1 base removed from V and 5 bases from J, the gap between germline ends came to 8 bases. Germline V gene lookup returns CDR1 SNHLY and CDR2 FYNNEI. CDR3 length: 13 residues. The CDR3 DNA sequence: TGTGCCAGCAGTGAAGGGCAGATTTATGGCTACACCTTC. Residues: CASSEGQIYGYTF.

The genes are TRBV30 and TRBJ2-7; D perhaps matches TRBD1 (6 bases). The V end lost 0 bases, the J end lost 7 bases, and 25 bases lay between the germline ends. CDR3 length equals 17 residues. Per the germline V gene, CDR1 is GTSNPN and CDR2 is SVGIG (reference sequence). The CDR3 nucleotides read TGTGCCTGGAGTGTAAAGCCTCTTCCAGGGGCCGGACGTGAGCAGTACTTC. It codes for CAWSVKPLPGAGREQYF.

A single count supports this clone. The gene calls are TRBV7-2 and TRBJ2-3; D not certain. Deletions cut 5 bases from V and 1 base from J, with 4 bases between. The germline V gene encodes CDR1 SGHTA and CDR2 FQGNSA. The CDR3 sequence is 12 residues long. CDR3 sequence: CASSPGTDTQYF. In DNA form, the CDR3 reads TGTGCCAGCAGCCCAGGCACAGATACGCAGTATTTT.

The rearrangement uses TRBV7-3 and TRBJ1-2; no reliable D call. Trimming shortened V by 6 bases and J by 2 bases, and 10 bases separated the two germline ends. Germline V gives CDR1 SGHTA, CDR2 FQGTGA. The CDR3 spans 13 residues. The CDR3 protein is CASSTDGNYGYTF. The CDR3 DNA reads TGTGCCAGCAGTACAGACGGAAACTATGGCTACACCTTC.

J is TRBJ1-1 and V is TRBV29-1, with D possibly being TRBD1 (6 bases). Germline CDR1 reads SQVTM; CDR2 reads ANQGSEA. CDR3 length: 14 residues. Trimming took 4 bases from V and 3 from J, leaving 15 bases between them. The CDR3 nucleotides read TGCAGCGTTGGACCTTGGGGGGGGCACACTGAAGCTTTCTTT. This codes for CSVGPWGGHTEAFF.

The chain uses TRBV7-2 and TRBJ2-2, with 10 positions matching TRBD2. CDR1 SGHTA and CDR2 FQGNSA come from the germline V gene. V lost 0 bases to trimming and J lost 4 bases; unmatched junction nucleotides: 2. The CDR3 length is 16 residues. The chain's CDR3 is CASSLAASGGTGELFF. CDR3 bases: TGTGCCAGCAGCTTAGCGGCTAGCGGGGGCACCGGGGAGCTGTTTTTT. Combining the CDR3 with reference TRBV7-2 and TRBJ2-2 gives the whole variable domain GAGVSQSPSNKVTEKGKDVELRCDPISGHTALYWYRQSLGQGLEFLIYFQGNSAPDKSGLPSDRFSAERTGGSVSTLTIQRTQQEDSAVYLCASSLAASGGTGELFFGEGSRLTVL.

The chain has TRBV12-2 and TRBJ2-1; the table's D gene call, TRBD2, was not cross checked with the DNA. TRBV12-2 is labeled a pseudogene. The CDR3 contains 11 residues. The CDR3 DNA is TGTGCAATTCCCGGCGGAAATGAGCAGTTCTTC. This codes for CAIPGGNEQFF.

On this clone itself: Other DNA sequences of this sample code for an identical CDR3. This chain links TRBV7-2 with TRBJ2-5; D ambiguous. CDR1 and CDR2 from the germline V gene are SGHTA and FQGNSA. V lost 5 bases and J lost 2, with 3 bases in between. The CDR3 length is 11 residues. The CDR3 bases are TGTGCCAGCAGCCCGCAAGAGACCCAGTACTTC. Translated, it gives CASSPQETQYF.

The gene calls are TRBV6-1 and TRBJ1-2; maybe TRBD1 (5 bases). This CDR3 has 14 residues. Germline CDR1 MNHNS, CDR2 SASEGT. V lost 7 bases, J lost 5 bases, and 17 bases lay in between. Written as DNA, the CDR3 is TGTGCCAGCAAAGAAGGGGCCAAGGGGTATGGCTACACCTTC. Amino acid sequence: CASKEGAKGYGYTF.

The chain links TRBV5-1 to TRBJ1-5; TRBD1 matches 9 bases. CDR1 SGHRS and CDR2 YFSETQ come from the germline V gene. The CDR3 consists of 15 residues. J gave up 1 base and V 5 bases, and 4 bases lay outside the gene matches. CDR3: CASRPTGGSNQPQHF. CDR3 DNA sequence: TGCGCCAGCAGACCAACAGGGGGCAGCAATCAGCCCCAGCATTTT.

V gene TRBV29-1 combines with J gene TRBJ2-5, with 8 bases that match TRBD2. CDR3 length: 12 amino acids. Germline-derived CDR1 and CDR2 are SQVTM and ANQGSEA. J lost 2 bases, V lost 5 bases, and 1 base had no gene match. CDR3 in amino acids: CSVIAGQETQYF. As DNA, the CDR3 is TGCAGCGTTATAGCGGGGCAAGAGACCCAGTACTTC.

The chain uses TRBV2 and TRBJ2-7; a possible D gene is TRBD2 (6 bases). Germline CDR1 reads SNHLY; CDR2 reads FYNNEI. This CDR3 contains 15 residues. Trimming left V 2 bases short and J 6 bases short, with 17 bases between. The CDR3 coding sequence is TGTGCCAGCAGTGAAATTCGGCTAGCGTCGCCCGAGCAGTACTTC. It codes for CASSEIRLASPEQYF.

The genes are TRBV30 and TRBJ2-1; TRBD2 agrees at 10 bases. V shed 5 bases, J shed 6 bases, and the junction held 10 bases outside the gene matches. There are 15 residues in the CDR3. The V gene's germline CDR1 is GTSNPN and CDR2 SVGIG (reference sequence). The CDR3 DNA reads as TGTGCCTGGGTGGACGCTAGCGGGAGTCGCAATGAGCAGTTCTTC. Translated, it gives CAWVDASGSRNEQFF.

Of note for this clone: The sample has other DNA sequences that encode this CDR3 too. The chain links TRBV30 to TRBJ1-3, with D possibly matching TRBD1 (5 bases). This CDR3 is 14 amino acids long. Trimming cost V 3 bases and J 2 bases, with 11 bases left between them. CDR1 and CDR2 from the germline V gene are GTSNPN and SVGIG (reference sequence). CDR3: CAWSQGAPGNTIYF. The CDR3 DNA reads as TGTGCCTGGAGCCAGGGCGCCCCTGGAAACACCATATATTTT.

V and J are TRBV6-4 and TRBJ2-3; TRBD1 matches 7 bases. V lost 8 bases, J lost 6 bases, and 23 bases stayed unmatched. Germline V gene sequence: CDR1 MRHNA, CDR2 SNTAGT. The CDR3 runs 18 residues. The CDR3: CASVDTGVEARSWDTQYF. The CDR3 DNA reads TGTGCCAGCGTCGATACAGGGGTCGAAGCCCGATCCTGGGATACGCAGTATTTT.

This chain connects TRBV6-5 to TRBJ2-5; tentatively, D is TRBD2 (6 bases). TRBJ2-7 matches the DNA end more closely, so the J call is doubtful. Looked up from germline, CDR1 is MNHEY and CDR2 is SVGAGI. The CDR3 is 13 residues long. CDR3 amino acids: CASSWGGTYEQYF. CDR3 in DNA: TGTGCCAGCAGTTGGGGAGGAACCTACGAGCAGTACTTC.

The gene calls are TRBV29-1 and TRBJ2-3, with a possible D match to TRBD2 (6 bases). Germline CDR1 SQVTM, CDR2 ANQGSEA. This CDR3 is built from 13 residues. Between the trimmed V and J ends, which lost 4 bases and 3 bases, there was a span of 11 bases. The CDR3: CSVGGLVTDTQYF. CDR3 nucleotide sequence: TGCAGCGTTGGGGGACTGGTTACAGATACGCAGTATTTT.

The chain recombines TRBV14 with TRBJ2-1; D is ambiguous. The CDR3 is 13 amino acids. The V gene lost 4 bases and the J gene lost 4 bases, with 8 bases spanning the gap. The germline CDR1 and CDR2 sequences are SGHDN and FVKESK. The CDR3 DNA reads as TGTGCCAGCAGCCTGGTTACTTACAATGAGCAGTTCTTC. This encodes CASSLVTYNEQFF. The full variable domain, its missing parts supplied by reference TRBV14 and TRBJ2-1, is EAGVTQFPSHSVIEKGQTVTLRCDPISGHDNLYWYRRVMGKEIKFLLHFVKESKQDESGMPNNRFLAERTGGTYSTLKVQPAELEDSGVYFCASSLVTYNEQFFGPGTRLTVL.

The chain has TRBV27 and TRBJ2-3, with D perhaps TRBD1 (6 bases). The CDR3 extends over 16 amino acids. The V gene lost 2 bases and the J gene lost 3 bases, with 15 bases spanning the gap. In germline, CDR1 is MNHEY, CDR2 SMNVEV (reference sequence). The CDR3 nucleotides are TGTGCCAGCAGTTTACGCCAGGGGTTGGGGACAGATACGCAGTATTTT. Residues: CASSLRQGLGTDTQYF.

The chain is built from TRBV9 and TRBJ1-5, with D possibly matching TRBD1 (6 bases). The V and J ends lost 3 bases and 3 bases respectively, with 19 bases between them. Per germline, CDR1 SGDLS and CDR2 YYNGEE. CDR3 length: 17 amino acids. The DNA for the CDR3 is TGTGCCAGCAGCGAGGGGGGCGGGGGGGGGAACAATCAGCCCCAGCATTTT. This codes for CASSEGGGGGNNQPQHF.

This clone was seen more than once but under ten times. The V and J genes are TRBV7-9 and TRBJ1-2; TRBD1 agrees at 8 bases. Germline assignment: CDR1 SEHNR and CDR2 FQNEAQ (reference sequence). The V gene end was trimmed by 5 bases and the J gene end by 5 bases; junction bases not matched to a gene: 10. The CDR3 runs 15 residues. This CDR3 reads CASSPGGQDPYGYTF. The DNA for the CDR3 is TGTGCCAGCAGCCCCGGGGGACAGGACCCTTATGGCTACACCTTC.

The chain recombines TRBV5-6 with TRBJ2-2, with 10 bases lining up with TRBD1. CDR1 SGHDT and CDR2 YYEEEE come from the germline V gene. Unmatched junction bases numbered 3, after V lost 1 base and J lost 3 bases. The CDR3 covers 16 residues. The CDR3 DNA is TGTGCCAGCAGCTTGCGGGACAGGGGCTACACCGGGGAGCTGTTTTTT. Encoded protein: CASSLRDRGYTGELFF.